The 3 T cell receptor beta chains in this list originate from one sample, sequenced in a study of CD8+ T cells in alopecia areata. In each case, RNA was isolated and then reverse transcribed into cDNA as the sequencing template. The protocol was immunoSEQ multiplex PCR, while the TCRdb copy is restricted to in-frame clones and leaves out a portion. The sample lists some 100,000 clones, roughly 50% seen once, with 25% to 35% in the top ten. Treatment specified: oral pan-JAK inhibitor, 5-10 mg twice daily. The sequences come from CD8+ T cells sorted from blood, collected at week 4, from a patient treated with tofacitinib. Every receptor here comes from a human donor with alopecia areata.

A single count supports this clone. V usage is TRBV30 and J usage is TRBJ2-3; TRBD2 is a possible D gene (5 bases). This CDR3 region has 11 residues. V lost 1 base, J lost 14 bases, and 13 bases lay in between. CDR1 is GTSNPN, CDR2 SVGIG, per germline (reference sequence). In DNA, the CDR3 is TGTGCCTGGAGTGGAGGTAGCGAGTGGTATTTT. This gives the protein CAWSGGSEWYF. The variable domain in full, completed from reference TRBV30 and TRBJ2-3, reads SQTIHQWPATLVQPVGSPLSLECTVEGTSNPNLYWYRQAAGRGLQLLFYSVGIGQISSEVPQNLSASRPQDRQFILSSKKLLLSDSGFYLCAWSGGSEWYFGPGTRLTVL.

This clone has a handful of counts. The same CDR3 also results from other DNA sequences found in this sample. The chain joins TRBV27 to TRBJ1-5; D gene ambiguous. The CDR3 covers 13 residues. V was cut by 0 bases and J by 4 bases, with 4 bases left in between. CDR1 MNHEY and CDR2 SMNVEV come from the germline V gene (reference sequence). Here the CDR3 reads CASSLSGNQPQHF. The DNA of the CDR3 is TGTGCCAGCAGTTTATCTGGAAATCAGCCCCAGCATTTT.

The rearrangement uses TRBV29-1 and TRBJ2-1; D remains ambiguous. V lost 6 bases and J 10 bases, leaving 13 bases between the germline ends. The CDR3 runs 11 residues. From germline, CDR1 is SQVTM and CDR2 ANQGSEA. CDR3 protein: CSVLRPSEQFF. CDR3 nucleotide sequence: TGCAGCGTCCTCAGACCATCCGAGCAGTTCTTC.